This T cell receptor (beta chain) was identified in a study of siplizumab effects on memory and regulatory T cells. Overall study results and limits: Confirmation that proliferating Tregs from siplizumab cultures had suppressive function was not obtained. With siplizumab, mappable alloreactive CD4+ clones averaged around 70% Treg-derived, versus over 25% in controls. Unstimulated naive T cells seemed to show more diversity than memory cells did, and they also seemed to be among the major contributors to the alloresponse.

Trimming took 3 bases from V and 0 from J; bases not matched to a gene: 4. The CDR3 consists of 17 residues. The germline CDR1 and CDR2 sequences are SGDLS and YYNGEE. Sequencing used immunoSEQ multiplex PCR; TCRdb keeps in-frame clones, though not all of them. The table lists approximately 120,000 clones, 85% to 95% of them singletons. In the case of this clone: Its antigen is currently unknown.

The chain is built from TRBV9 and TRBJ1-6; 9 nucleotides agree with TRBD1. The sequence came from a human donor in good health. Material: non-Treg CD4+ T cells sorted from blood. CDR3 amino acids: CASSADRGFSYNSPLHF. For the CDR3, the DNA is TGTGCCAGCAGCGCTGACAGGGGGTTCTCCTATAATTCACCCCTCCACTTT.